The rows below give T cell receptor beta chains drawn from one sample of a study of T cells after yellow fever vaccination. TCRdb called the 5' RACE reads again in MiXCR, with one record for every CDR3 protein. The sample includes 200,000 to 300,000 distinct CDR3 sequences, over 3% of them seen just once. The source was PBMCs, collected 15 days after the yellow fever booster vaccination. The source is a man aged 18 to 30 who received the YFV17D yellow fever vaccine. CDR3s include the opening cysteine and the closing phenylalanine or tryptophan. A D gene is named only where the DNA matches it firmly.

CASSTDGTYGYTF	TRBV2	TRBJ1-2	-
CASSDQGERAYYEQFF	TRBV2	TRBJ2-1	-
CASSQAPGQPQHF	TRBV3-1	TRBJ1-5	-
CASSYSPGFGYTF	TRBV6-2/TRBV6-3	TRBJ1-2	-
CASSIGANQETQYF	TRBV19	TRBJ2-5	-
CSARAVFQRETQYF	TRBV20-1	TRBJ2-5	-
CASSFETGFSNSPLHF	TRBV12-3/TRBV12-4	TRBJ1-6	TRBD1
CASSLALEGAGANYGYTF	TRBV7-9	TRBJ1-2	-
CASRSSGTYNSPLHF	TRBV5-4	TRBJ1-6	-
CASSPPRSGGSTDTQYF	TRBV7-8	TRBJ2-3	TRBD2
CASSLVSGTGVVNEQFF	TRBV5-1	TRBJ2-1	TRBD1
CASSLWGGGAEAFF	TRBV5-1	TRBJ1-1	-
CASSPRQADEAFF	TRBV7-2	TRBJ1-1	-
CASSVDPDPTYEQYF	TRBV18	TRBJ2-7	-
CSARVGGAVNEQFF	TRBV20-1	TRBJ2-1	TRBD2
CASSSSLAGENTGELFF	TRBV6-5	TRBJ2-2	TRBD2
CASSQGTSPYNEQFF	TRBV3-1	TRBJ2-1	-
CASSPQRAGDRYEQYF	TRBV12-3/TRBV12-4	TRBJ2-7	-
CSASFLTGHPSYEQYF	TRBV20-1	TRBJ2-7	-
CASSLIIGGASTDTQYF	TRBV7-2	TRBJ2-3	TRBD2
CASRKTGTDLEQFF	TRBV5-1	TRBJ2-1	-
CANSGSPYYGYTF	TRBV28	TRBJ1-2	-
CASREGGHGYTF	TRBV6-1	TRBJ1-2	-
CSARPSGTVYNEQFF	TRBV20-1	TRBJ2-1	TRBD2
CASSPQPSMGAGTEAFF	TRBV6-5	TRBJ1-1	-
CASSQALGLEDTQYF	TRBV4-1	TRBJ2-3	-
CASSPGQGLYGYTF	TRBV7-2	TRBJ1-2	TRBD1
CAISEVADTQYF	TRBV10-3	TRBJ2-3	-
CASSVDGNTEAFF	TRBV7-6	TRBJ1-1	-
CASSLLAGPNTGELFF	TRBV11-2	TRBJ2-2	TRBD2
CASNTPGDTQYF	TRBV2	TRBJ2-3	-
CASRKGGDANEKLFF	TRBV5-1	TRBJ1-4	-
CASSLAGGVNSPLHF	TRBV7-2	TRBJ1-6	TRBD1
CASSLTGYGGDSPLHF	TRBV6-6	TRBJ1-6	TRBD1
CASSFGQGAREQYF	TRBV5-1	TRBJ2-7	TRBD1
CASSLETNEKLFF	TRBV5-4	TRBJ1-4	-
CASSLWAGWNTEAFF	TRBV28	TRBJ1-1	-
CASSGTWETQYF	TRBV12-3/TRBV12-4	TRBJ2-5	-
CASSGTGDQPQHF	TRBV5-1	TRBJ1-5	-
CASSLAPSGVYNEQFF	TRBV7-6	TRBJ2-1	TRBD2
CASSPAGYTQYF	TRBV27	TRBJ2-3	-
CASSQQGRGNTEAFF	TRBV6-6	TRBJ1-1	-
CASSQDQRDTVDGYTF	TRBV4-3	TRBJ1-2	-